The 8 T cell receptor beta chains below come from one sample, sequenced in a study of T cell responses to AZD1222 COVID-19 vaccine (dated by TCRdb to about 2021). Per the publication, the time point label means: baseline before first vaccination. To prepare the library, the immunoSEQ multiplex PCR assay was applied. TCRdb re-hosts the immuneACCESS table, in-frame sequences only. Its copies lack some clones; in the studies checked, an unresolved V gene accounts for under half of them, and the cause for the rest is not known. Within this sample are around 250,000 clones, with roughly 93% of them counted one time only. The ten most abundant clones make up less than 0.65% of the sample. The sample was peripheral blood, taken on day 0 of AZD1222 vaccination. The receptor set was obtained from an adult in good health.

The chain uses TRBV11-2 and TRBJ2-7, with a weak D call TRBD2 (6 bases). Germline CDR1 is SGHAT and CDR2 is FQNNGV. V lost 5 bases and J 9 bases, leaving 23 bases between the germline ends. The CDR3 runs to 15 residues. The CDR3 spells CASSPRTMAGEVQYF. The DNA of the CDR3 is TGTGCCAGCAGCCCCCGGACGATGGCCGGGGAGGTGCAGTACTTC.

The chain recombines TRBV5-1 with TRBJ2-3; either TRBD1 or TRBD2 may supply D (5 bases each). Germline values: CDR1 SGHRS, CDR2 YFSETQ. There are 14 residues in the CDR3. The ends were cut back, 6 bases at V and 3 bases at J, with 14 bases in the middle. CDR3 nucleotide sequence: TGCGCCAGCAACCCCGGGGCTCGGACAGATACGCAGTATTTT. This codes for CASNPGARTDTQYF.

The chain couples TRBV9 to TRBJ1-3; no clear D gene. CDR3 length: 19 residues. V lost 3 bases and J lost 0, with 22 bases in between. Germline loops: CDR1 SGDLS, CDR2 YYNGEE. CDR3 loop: CASSARLRTQAASGNTIYF. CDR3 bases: TGTGCCAGCAGCGCGCGACTCCGGACCCAGGCCGCCTCTGGAAACACCATATATTTT.

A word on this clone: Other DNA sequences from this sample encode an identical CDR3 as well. CDR3 region: CASSPPSSYEQYF. DNA for the CDR3: TGTGCCAGCTCACCACCTAGCTCCTACGAGCAGTACTTC. V and J are TRBV18 and TRBJ2-7; D remains unclear. This CDR3 is 13 amino acids long. V gave up 0 bases and J gave up 0 bases, with 3 bases separating them. The germline V gene encodes CDR1 KGHSH and CDR2 LQKENI.

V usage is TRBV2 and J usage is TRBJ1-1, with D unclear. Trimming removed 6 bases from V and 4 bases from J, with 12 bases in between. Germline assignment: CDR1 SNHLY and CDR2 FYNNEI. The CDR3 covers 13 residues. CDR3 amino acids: CASRENFGTEAFF. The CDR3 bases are TGTGCCAGCAGGGAGAATTTTGGCACTGAAGCTTTCTTT.

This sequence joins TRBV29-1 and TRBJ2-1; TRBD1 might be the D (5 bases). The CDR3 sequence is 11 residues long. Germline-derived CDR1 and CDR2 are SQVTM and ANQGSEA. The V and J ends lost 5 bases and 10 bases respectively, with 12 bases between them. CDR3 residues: CSVTRAWEQFF. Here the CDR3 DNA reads TGCAGCGTTACCAGGGCGTGGGAGCAGTTCTTC.

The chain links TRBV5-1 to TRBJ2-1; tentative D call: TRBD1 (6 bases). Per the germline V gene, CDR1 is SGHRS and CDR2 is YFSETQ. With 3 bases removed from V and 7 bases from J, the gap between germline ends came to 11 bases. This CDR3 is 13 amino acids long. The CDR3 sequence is CASSSQGRNEQFF. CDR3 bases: TGCGCCAGCAGCTCACAGGGTAGGAATGAGCAGTTCTTC.

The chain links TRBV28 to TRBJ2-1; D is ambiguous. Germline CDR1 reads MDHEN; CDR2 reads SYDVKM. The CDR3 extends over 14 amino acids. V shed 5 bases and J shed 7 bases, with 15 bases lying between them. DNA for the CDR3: TGTGCCAGCAGTCCGCGGCGGCAGTCGAATGAGCAGTTCTTC. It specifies CASSPRRQSNEQFF.